This T cell receptor beta chain was found in a study of blood T cell repertoires in COVID-19. Background on the study: COVID-19 samples collected from the United States, Italy and Spain covered acute and convalescent phases.

Germline V gene sequence: CDR1 SGHRS, CDR2 YFSETQ. The CDR3 is 16 amino acids. V gave up 6 bases and J gave up 5 bases, with 20 bases separating them. The repertoire was sequenced with immunoSEQ multiplex PCR; TCRdb's copy has only in-frame clones and lacks some. The profile covers about 94,000 clones, with roughly 80% appearing a single time and about 20% taken by the ten largest. This TCR was sampled from a human donor in a cohort sampled during active COVID-19. Sequenced material: peripheral blood. The gene calls are TRBV5-1 and TRBJ2-2, with a tentative D call TRBD2 (5 bases). The DNA of the CDR3 is TGCGCCAGCAACCCCTTGCGAGCAAGCGGTACCGGGGAGCTGTTTTTT. The encoded protein is CASNPLRASGTGELFF.